This TCR beta chain comes out of a study of cytomegalovirus exposure and HLA in healthy donors. Findings and caveats of the study: Reportedly, HLA-A and HLA-B alleles of most subjects were accurately predicted from TCR beta.

On this clone itself: Its antigen is still unknown.

Amplification used 60 Vbeta primers and 13 Jbeta primers. Produced via immunoSEQ multiplex PCR; TCRdb's table is partial and in-frame only. This table has roughly 120,000 clones, over 75% appearing once. V gave up 8 bases and J gave up 1 base, with 14 bases separating them. Germline V lookup: CDR1 MDHEN, CDR2 SYDVKM. This CDR3 has 15 amino acids. The donors, nominally healthy at sampling, likely had unrecorded immune exposures. The sequence derives from a woman in her thirties or forties in good health and CMV-seropositive. The V gene is TRBV28, the J gene TRBJ2-2, with D perhaps TRBD1 (5 bases). Sequenced input: PBMCs. CDR3 DNA sequence: TGTGCCAGCTCGGACATGGGTAGGAACACCGGGGAGCTGTTTTTT. Translation gives CASSDMGRNTGELFF.